This is a list of T cell receptor beta chains from one sample in a study of vaccination effects on CD4 cells after COVID-19. Sequencing was performed with immunoSEQ multiplex PCR; in TCRdb, only in-frame clones are kept and a portion is missing. The sample lists 72,000 or so clones, about 67% occurring once. These receptors have no identified antigens. The input for sequencing was CD4+ T cells from PBMCs cultured without peptide, taken after COVID-19 vaccination. The receptors originated from a human donor who received a COVID-19 vaccine. Both conserved end residues are part of each CDR3. The D gene is left open where the match is weak. A row's size may be missing; if present it is once, few, many or a size class.

V,D,J,size,DNA,CDR3
TRBV4-1,TRBD2,TRBJ2-1,-,TGCGCCAGCAGCCAAATGCCTCTAAAAGCGGGGGGGCCTAATGAGCAGTTCTTC,CASSQMPLKAGGPNEQFF
TRBV6-5,TRBD1,TRBJ1-2,-,TGTGCCAGCAGACGACCGGGACAGGGAAATGGCTACACCTTC,CASRRPGQGNGYTF
TRBV7-3,TRBD1,TRBJ1-6,-,TGTGCCAGCAGCTTAAGGGACAGAACTTATAATTCACCCCTCCACTTT,CASSLRDRTYNSPLHF
TRBV6-5,-,TRBJ1-3,-,TGTGCCAGCAGTTGGAGAAACACCATATATTTT,CASSWRNTIYF
TRBV5-1,-,TRBJ2-5,few,TGCGCCAGCAGCACGGGGTCCGGAGAGACCCAGTACTTC,CASSTGSGETQYF
TRBV18,-,TRBJ2-5,few,TGTGCCAGCTCAGCCGGACAAGAGACCCAGTACTTC,CASSAGQETQYF
TRBV5-1,TRBD2,TRBJ2-5,once,TGCGCCAGCAGCTATTATAGCGGGGGGGCCCGGGGGCAAGAGACCCAGTACTTC,CASSYYSGGARGQETQYF
TRBV5-1,TRBD1,TRBJ1-1,-,TGCGCCAGCAGCTTAGGGACAGAGAACACTGAAGCTTTCTTT,CASSLGTENTEAFF
TRBV5-1,TRBD2,TRBJ2-5,-,TGCGCCAGCAGCCCCGGACTAGCGGGGGGACCCCAAGAGACCCAGTACTTC,CASSPGLAGGPQETQYF
TRBV18,-,TRBJ2-5,-,TGTGCCAGCTCACCACAAGAGACCCAGTACTTC,CASSPQETQYF
TRBV19,TRBD1,TRBJ1-4,-,TGTGCCAGTAGTATTATCCCGGCAGGGGGCTACGAAAAACTGTTTTTT,CASSIIPAGGYEKLFF
TRBV5-1,-,TRBJ1-1,-,TGCGCCAGCAGCTGGTCTGCACAGTTGAACACTGAAGCTTTCTTT,CASSWSAQLNTEAFF
TRBV15,-,TRBJ2-3,-,TGTGCCACCAGCAGAGATGGGGCGGGGGCAGGTACGCAGTATTTT,CATSRDGAGAGTQYF